This TCR beta chain was recorded in a study of blood T cell repertoires in COVID-19 (dated by TCRdb to the early 2020s). About the full investigation: Collaborator samples came from the United States, Italy and Spain and covered acute and convalescent phases of COVID-19. Subjects who had been exposed to COVID-19, were actively infected with it, or had recovered from it provided the deeply sampled blood TCRbeta repertoires that made up the dataset. Where HLA class I and class II types were available, the types were taken from metadata supplied by the sample provider, not from assay-based typing. Sample metadata almost always included a de-identified subject ID, COVID-19 status, age in years and sex. The samples were drawn from two sources: the first 160 participants of the ongoing ImmuneRACE study, and 950 to 1,500 subjects contributed by 6 global collaborators. The prospective study material was composed of cDNA or gDNA derived from T cells, B-cell-depleted T cells, or PBMCs. The repertoires were released in a freely available public database intended as a resource for research on the immune response to SARS-CoV-2.

TCRbeta CDR3 regions were amplified from genomic DNA using the immunoSEQ Assay, a bias-controlled multiplex PCR. For the original study's pipeline: The number of nucleated cells in each sample was estimated by amplification of reference gene primers within the assay. To quantify the absolute abundance of each unique TCRbeta CDR3 rearrangement, sequence reads were collapsed and filtered. For each sample, productive Simpson clonality was calculated by taking the square root of Simpson's diversity index across productive rearrangements. Held by TCRdb, this immuneACCESS table contains in-frame sequences only and omits some clones. Under half of the omission traces to an unresolved V gene where checked; the cause of the rest is unknown. Clone size and V and J calls were adopted from that table, with D and trimming inferred from the DNA. The sample table lists about 76,000 clones, 75% to 90% of them with a count of one. Together, the top ten hold roughly a sixth of the sample.

Worth noting for this clone: Its binding antigen is unknown. Base qualities are missing; no much larger clone stands one base away.

Each collaborating institution followed its own protocols to collect whole blood in K2EDTA tubes. For TCRbeta analysis, collaborator samples were shipped as frozen whole blood, as isolated PBMCs, or as DNA extracted from either sample type. V is cut by 0 bases and J by 8 bases, and the space between the germline ends is 7 bases. The CDR3 sequence holds 11 residues, the cysteine and phenylalanine included. The kept DNA is CDR3 alone, 33 bases in frame from the first base. The germline V gene (reference sequence) gives CDR1 as GTSNPN and CDR2 as SVGIG. The research as a whole found: The quantity of clinical and demographic metadata differed by source and by participant and was supplied without curation.

Sequencing used peripheral blood. The receptor's source is a human donor in a cohort sampled during active COVID-19. Recombination linked TRBV30 to TRBJ1-2, with TRBD1 tentatively as D gene (6 bases match). The bases are TGTGCCTGGAGTGTCAGGGGCGGCTACACCTTC. It translates to CAWSVRGGYTF.